This TCR beta chain derives from a study of cytomegalovirus exposure and HLA in healthy donors. Study summary: An early data release held some 85 million unique TCRs from HLA-typed donors. Overall study findings and caveats: The dataset shows that most TCR sequences were rare, while some public TCRs occurred in many donors. Per a prior analysis, the majority of TCR beta V segments were productive roughly 90% or roughly 30% of the time. In a later analysis, HLA-associated TCR beta chains were more clonally expanded than equally common others.

About this clone itself: Antigen: not known.

Germline CDR1 is SGHRS and CDR2 is YFSETQ. This CDR3 has 14 residues. Primers: 60 Vbeta forward and 13 Jbeta reverse. The protocol was immunoSEQ multiplex PCR, while the TCRdb copy is restricted to in-frame clones and leaves out a portion. The data contain some 98,000 clones, over 70% of them seen just once; the ten biggest clones take up about 10%. This TCR derives from a man younger than 35 in good health and CMV-seropositive. Sequencing input: PBMCs. The chain recombines TRBV5-1 with TRBJ2-5, with 9 positions matching TRBD1. The end of the DNA fits TRBJ2-7 better, so the J call may be wrong. The CDR3 region is CASSLGTGVNEQYF. CDR3 in DNA: TGCGCCAGCAGCTTGGGGACAGGGGTTAACGAGCAGTACTTC.